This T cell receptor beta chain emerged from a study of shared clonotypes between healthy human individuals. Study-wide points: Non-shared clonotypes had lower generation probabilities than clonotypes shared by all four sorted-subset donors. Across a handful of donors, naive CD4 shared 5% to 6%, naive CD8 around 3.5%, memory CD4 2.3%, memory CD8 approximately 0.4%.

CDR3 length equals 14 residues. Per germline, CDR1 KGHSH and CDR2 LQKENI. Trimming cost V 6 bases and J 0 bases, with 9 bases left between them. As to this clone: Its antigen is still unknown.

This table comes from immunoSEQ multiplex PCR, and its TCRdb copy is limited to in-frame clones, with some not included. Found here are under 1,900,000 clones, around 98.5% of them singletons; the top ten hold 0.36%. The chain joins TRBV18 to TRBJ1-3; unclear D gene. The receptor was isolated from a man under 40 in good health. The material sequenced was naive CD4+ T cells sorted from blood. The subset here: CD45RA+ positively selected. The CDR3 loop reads CASSIDNSGNTIYF. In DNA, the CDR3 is TGTGCCAGCTCCATTGACAACTCTGGAAACACCATATATTTT.